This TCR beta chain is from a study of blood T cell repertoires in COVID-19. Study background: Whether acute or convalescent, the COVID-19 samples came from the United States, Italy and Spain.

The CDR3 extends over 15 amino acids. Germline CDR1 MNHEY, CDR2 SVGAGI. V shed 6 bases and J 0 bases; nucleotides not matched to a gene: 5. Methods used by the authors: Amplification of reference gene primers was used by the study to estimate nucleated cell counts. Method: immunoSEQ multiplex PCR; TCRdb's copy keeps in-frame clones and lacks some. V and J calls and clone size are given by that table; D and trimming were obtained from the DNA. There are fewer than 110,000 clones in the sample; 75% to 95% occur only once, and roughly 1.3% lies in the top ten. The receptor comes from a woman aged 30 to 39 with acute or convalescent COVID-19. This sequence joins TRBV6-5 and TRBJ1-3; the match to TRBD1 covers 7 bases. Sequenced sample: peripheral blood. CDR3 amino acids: CASSHDRDSGNTIYF. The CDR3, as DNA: TGTGCCAGCAGCCATGACAGGGACTCTGGAAACACCATATATTTT.